This T cell receptor beta chain was obtained from a study of tumor-infiltrating lymphocytes in primary liver carcinoma. At the level of the study: The number of productive TCRbeta reads per sample ranged from roughly 3.5 to 8 million and was similar across tissue types.

As concerns this clonotype: One junction end does not reproduce the germline sequence, and a read error may be involved.

Reverse transcription of roughly 0.5 ug total RNA with a constant-region primer produced TCR beta cDNA. TCR beta libraries came from three nested multiplex PCR rounds using slightly modified ARM-PCR. Rounds one and two of PCR, each of 10 to 11 cycles, were primed with TRBV1-TRBV30 forward primers and a C-beta reverse primer. MiXCR, run by TCRdb on the multiplex PCR reads, gives a single entry per CDR3 protein. Altogether almost 200,000 distinct CDR3 sequences are present, approximately 65% being singletons, with the ten largest covering approximately 6.5%. This CDR3 region has 15 residues. Germline V gene lookup returns CDR1 SGHAT and CDR2 FQNNGV. Blood RNA was derived from unsorted whole blood, and germline DNA was extracted too.

V and J are TRBV11-2 and TRBJ2-7, with 7 bases aligning to TRBD1. Sequencing input: peripheral blood. This receptor was obtained from a woman aged 60 to 75 with primary liver carcinoma and hepatitis B virus infection. CDR3 protein: CASSLDRGLVHEQYF. Here the CDR3 DNA reads TGTGCCAGCAGCTTAGATAGGGGGCTAGTTCACGAACAGTACTTC.